The rows below give T cell receptor beta chains drawn from one sample of a study of blood T cell repertoires in COVID-19. The method was immunoSEQ multiplex PCR; TCRdb's version includes in-frame clones alone and lacks a portion of them. The sample contains more than 95,000 clones, 80% to 85% of which appear only once. Sequences were obtained from peripheral blood. Every receptor here comes from a woman between 50 and 59 years old with acute or convalescent COVID-19. CDR3s include the opening cysteine and the closing phenylalanine or tryptophan. A D gene is named only where the DNA matches it firmly. The size entry is marked missing in some rows and otherwise reads once, few, many or a size class.

NA,NA,TRBJ1-1,TRBV10-3,TGTGCCATCAGCTACACAGGGAAGAAAGATATGAACACTGAAGCTTTCTTT,CAISYTGKKDMNTEAFF
once,NA,TRBJ1-2,TRBV7-2,TGTGCCAGCAGCTTAGTGGATTCCGCGTTTCGGGGCTATGGCTACACCTTC,CASSLVDSAFRGYGYTF
NA,TRBD2,TRBJ2-5,TRBV3-1/TRBV3-2,TGTGCCAGCAGCGTTGGGACTAGCGGGAGTAAGACCCAGTACTTC,CASSVGTSGSKTQYF
NA,NA,TRBJ2-7,TRBV7-2,TGTGCCAGCAGCTTCGGAGGAGCGGCCTACGAGCAGTACTTC,CASSFGGAAYEQYF
NA,TRBD2,TRBJ2-3,TRBV28,TGTGCCAGCAGTTTTCAGGGAGGGCTTATTATAGATACGCAGTATTTT,CASSFQGGLIIDTQYF
NA,NA,TRBJ1-1,TRBV6-1,TGTGCCAGCAGTGAAGGTAGGAACACTGAAGCTTTCTTT,CASSEGRNTEAFF
NA,TRBD1,TRBJ1-2,TRBV27,TGTGCCAGCAGTTTATTCGGGACAGGCACCGTAGGGGGAGGCTACACCTTC,CASSLFGTGTVGGGYTF
NA,NA,TRBJ1-5,TRBV24-1,TGTGCCACCAGTGATCAGGGCTGGCAGCCCCAGCATTTT,CATSDQGWQPQHF
NA,NA,TRBJ2-1,TRBV7-8,TGTGCCAGCAGCCGGGACACCAACATTAATGAGCAGTTCTTC,CASSRDTNINEQFF
NA,NA,TRBJ1-6,TRBV10-3,TGTGCCATCCGGGACTTATATAATTCACCCCTCCACTTT,CAIRDLYNSPLHF
NA,NA,TRBJ1-2,TRBV5-1,TGCGCCAGCAGCTTGGTACCGGTCAACTATGGCTACACCTTC,CASSLVPVNYGYTF
NA,TRBD2,TRBJ2-7,TRBV7-3,TGTGCCAGCAGCCCGGGGACTATTTACGAGCAGTACTTC,CASSPGTIYEQYF
NA,NA,TRBJ2-5,TRBV24-1,TGTGCCACCAGGTCCCGGGAACAAGAGACCCAGTACTTC,CATRSREQETQYF
once,TRBD1,TRBJ1-2,TRBV9,TGTGCCAGCAGCGTAAGACAGGGGGACTATGGCTACACCTTC,CASSVRQGDYGYTF
NA,NA,TRBJ2-1,TRBV6-5,TGTGCCAGCAGTCTTCGAGCGGGTCCCTACAATGAGCAGTTCTTC,CASSLRAGPYNEQFF
NA,NA,TRBJ1-1,TRBV2,TGTGCCAGCAGTGTGGAGGGACCGAACACTGAAGCTTTCTTT,CASSVEGPNTEAFF
once,NA,TRBJ1-2,TRBV3-1/TRBV3-2,TGTGCCAGCAGCCGTACCGACGGGAACTATGGCTACACCTTC,CASSRTDGNYGYTF
once,NA,TRBJ1-2,TRBV27,TGTGCCAGCAGTTTATCGGGCAGACGGAGGGGCTACACCTTC,CASSLSGRRRGYTF
few,TRBD1,TRBJ1-5,TRBV28,TGTGCCAGCAGGTACTGGGACAGGGAACTTAATCAGCCCCAGCATTTT,CASRYWDRELNQPQHF
NA,TRBD2,TRBJ2-5,TRBV11-1,TGTGCCAGCAGCTGGGCCGGGACTAGCAGGGACGAGACCCAGTACTTC,CASSWAGTSRDETQYF
once,TRBD1,TRBJ1-2,TRBV5-8,TGTGCCAGCAGCTTCGGACAGGTGAACGCTGCCCAATTCTATGGCTACACCTTC,CASSFGQVNAAQFYGYTF
NA,NA,TRBJ1-2,TRBV4-1,TGCGCCAGCAGCACGCCAGGGTTTGGCTACACCTTC,CASSTPGFGYTF
once,NA,TRBJ1-5,TRBV6-5,TGTGCCAGCAGCTCAGGGGTCAATCAGCCCCAGCATTTT,CASSSGVNQPQHF
NA,NA,TRBJ2-3,TRBV18,TGTGCCAGCTCACCACGGCGCGGGGCCGCGCCGGAAACAGATACGCAGTATTTT,CASSPRRGAAPETDTQYF
once,NA,TRBJ2-7,TRBV19,TGTGCCAGTAGCCTCACACCGAACTACGAGCAGTACTTC,CASSLTPNYEQYF
NA,NA,TRBJ2-1,TRBV10-1,TGCGCCAGCAGTGAAATTCGTGCGGGGAGCCTTTTCAATGAGCAGTTCTTC,CASSEIRAGSLFNEQFF
NA,NA,TRBJ1-3,TRBV3-1/TRBV3-2,TGTGCCAGCAGCCATGCCTTCGGGAGAGGAAACACCATATATTTT,CASSHAFGRGNTIYF
NA,NA,TRBJ1-3,TRBV19,TGTGCCAGTAGTGGGGTGGCAGGGATAAACTCTGGAAACACCATATATTTT,CASSGVAGINSGNTIYF
once,NA,TRBJ1-2,TRBV5-1,TGCGCCAGCAGCTACGGACAGAGCTATGGCTACACCTTC,CASSYGQSYGYTF
NA,TRBD1,TRBJ1-2,TRBV29-1,TGCAGCGTCCAACAGACAGGGGGCGATGGCTACACCTTC,CSVQQTGGDGYTF
NA,TRBD1,TRBJ2-7,TRBV2,TGTGCCAGCAGTGAATCGGCAGGGGGCTACTACGAGCAGTACTTC,CASSESAGGYYEQYF
NA,NA,TRBJ1-1,TRBV12-5,TGTGCTAGTGGTGAGAGAATTTACAGGGCCGAGCTCAGGGAGACTGAAGCTTTCTTT,CASGERIYRAELRETEAFF
NA,NA,TRBJ1-4,TRBV5-1,TGCGCCAGCAGCCTGGGGCAGCAGGGCAATGAAAAACTGTTTTTT,CASSLGQQGNEKLFF
NA,NA,TRBJ1-2,TRBV6-6,TGTGCCAGCAGTCCGGCGGGGGGGCCCTATGGCTACACCTTC,CASSPAGGPYGYTF
NA,NA,TRBJ2-2,TRBV2,TGTGCCAGCAGTCGGGTTCTCACCGGGGAGCTGTTTTTT,CASSRVLTGELFF